This TCR beta chain was recorded in a study of blood T cell repertoires in COVID-19. Study-level information: In each case, the material was cDNA or gDNA derived from T cells, B-cell-depleted T cells, or PBMCs.

Generated by immunoSEQ multiplex PCR, the TCRdb table keeps only in-frame clones and is missing some. The sample consists of approximately 200,000 clones, 70% to 85% of them appearing once. V dropped 5 bases and J dropped 7; count of bases not matched to a gene: 5. In germline, CDR1 is MNHEY, CDR2 SVGAGI. This CDR3 spans 13 amino acids. The V call is TRBV6-5, the J call TRBJ2-1; TRBD2 aligns across 7 bases. The material sequenced was peripheral blood. The source is a human donor with acute or convalescent COVID-19. The donor label of this sample is uncertain. The CDR3 spells CASSHRTRNEQFF. CDR3 bases: TGTGCCAGCAGTCACCGGACTAGAAATGAGCAGTTCTTC.